Listed below are T cell receptor beta chains from one sample, sequenced in a study of CD8+CD57+ T cells in acquired aplastic anemia. TCRdb redid the calling of the reads with MiXCR, one entry per CDR3 protein. The table has about 150,000 distinct CDR3 sequences, around half seen once. The material sequenced was sorted CD4+, CD8+, or CD8+CD57+ T cells (not recorded which) from PBMCs. Every receptor here comes from a human donor with aplastic anemia. Both conserved end residues are part of each CDR3. D genes are given only for firm matches. Size tells how often a clone was seen (once, few, many) or the class of an expanded clone, and some rows leave it out.

D	V	J	size	DNA	CDR3
.	TRBV7-9	TRBJ1-4	.	TGTGCCAGCAGCCGGACGGTTACAACTAATGAAAAACTGTTTTTT	CASSRTVTTNEKLFF
TRBD1	TRBV7-8	TRBJ1-5	many	TGTGCCAGCAGCCATGGGACAGGGGGTATTCAGCCCCAGCATTTT	CASSHGTGGIQPQHF
TRBD1	TRBV27	TRBJ2-1	.	TGTGCCAGCAGTTACGGACAGGGGACCTACAATGAGCAGTTCTTC	CASSYGQGTYNEQFF
TRBD2	TRBV15	TRBJ2-5	many	TGTGCCCTGGGCGGGGAGCGGGGGAACCAAGAGACCCAGTACTTC	CALGGERGNQETQYF
.	TRBV20-1	TRBJ2-7	many	TGCAGTGCGACCGGGACGGAGAGCTCCTACGAGCAGTACTTC	CSATGTESSYEQYF
TRBD1	TRBV11-2	TRBJ1-6	once	TGTGCCAGCAGCTGCTCCCCCGGGACAGGGGGATCCTATAATTCACCCCTCCACTTT	CASSCSPGTGGSYNSPLHF
.	TRBV10-3	TRBJ2-5	few	TGTGCCATCAGTGAGTTTCAGGGAGGCGAGACCCAGTACTTC	CAISEFQGGETQYF
.	TRBV5-1	TRBJ1-1	.	TGCGCCAGCAGCTTTGACAGGATGAATGAAGCTTTCTTT	CASSFDRMNEAFF
.	TRBV7-6	TRBJ2-2	.	TGTGCCAACAGCCTCGAGTCCGAGGACACCGGGGAGCTGTTTTTT	CANSLESEDTGELFF
TRBD2	TRBV9	TRBJ2-7	.	TGTGCCAGCAGCGGTCTAGCGGGAGGGGGTGAGCAGTACTTC	CASSGLAGGGEQYF
.	TRBV11-1	TRBJ1-1	many	TGTGCCAGCAGCTTTCCCCGACAGTCTTCGAACACTGAAGCTTTCTTT	CASSFPRQSSNTEAFF
.	TRBV19	TRBJ1-2	once	TGTGCCACCGAAGGGGGAAAGGATGGCTACACCTTC	CATEGGKDGYTF
.	TRBV25-1	TRBJ2-1	.	TGTGCCAGCAGCGAGGGTTTGACTAGTTGGGCCTACAATGAGCAGTTCTTC	CASSEGLTSWAYNEQFF
TRBD2	TRBV10-3	TRBJ2-5	.	TGTGCCATCAGTGGGAGCGGGAGTTTATTAAAGGAGACCCAGTACTTC	CAISGSGSLLKETQYF
TRBD1	TRBV10-1	TRBJ1-2	few	TGCGCCAGCAGTCCGGACAGGGTTTATGGCTACACCTTC	CASSPDRVYGYTF
.	TRBV6-2/TRBV6-3	TRBJ1-2	many	TGTGCCAGCAGTCCGGACGAGGCTAATGGCTACACCTTC	CASSPDEANGYTF
.	TRBV7-9	TRBJ1-2	.	TGTGCCAGCAGCTTGGACGACCTCTATGGCTACACCTTC	CASSLDDLYGYTF
TRBD2	TRBV10-3	TRBJ2-1	.	TGTGCCATCAGTGTGGGCGGGGGGGCCTCCAATGAGCAGTTCTTC	CAISVGGGASNEQFF
.	TRBV10-3	TRBJ1-2	.	TGTGCCATCAGTGATGAGGGGTTCTATGGCTACACCTTC	CAISDEGFYGYTF
.	TRBV15	TRBJ2-1	.	TGTGCCACCCCAGGGGAGGGCATAAACAATGAGCAGTTCTTC	CATPGEGINNEQFF
.	TRBV7-9	TRBJ2-5	.	TGTGCCAGCAGCCAAGTGGGTACGGCGGGTGAGACCCAGTACTTC	CASSQVGTAGETQYF
.	TRBV12-3/TRBV12-4	TRBJ2-3	.	TGTGCCAGCAGTTTAGGGGACTCGCTTTCAGATACGCAGTATTTT	CASSLGDSLSDTQYF
TRBD2	TRBV24-1	TRBJ2-1	.	TGTGCCACCAGTGACAAGGGAGCGGGGAATGAGCAGTTCTTC	CATSDKGAGNEQFF
.	TRBV20-1	TRBJ2-7	.	TGCAGTGCTAGAGATCCTCGACAGGCACACGAGCAGTACTTC	CSARDPRQAHEQYF
TRBD1	TRBV12-3/TRBV12-4	TRBJ1-2	many	TGTGCCAGCAACCCAGGGGGCGCGGTGGGCTACACCTTC	CASNPGGAVGYTF
.	TRBV10-3	TRBJ1-1	.	TGTGCCATCAGTGAGCAGGGGAACACTGAAGCTTTCTTT	CAISEQGNTEAFF
.	TRBV2	TRBJ1-2	few	TGTGCCAGTATAGGTAATAGCAAGGTTGGCTACACCTTC	CASIGNSKVGYTF
.	TRBV6-2/TRBV6-3	TRBJ2-7	.	TGTGCCAGCGTCGATCTAAATGCCTACGAGCAGTACTTC	CASVDLNAYEQYF
.	TRBV2	TRBJ1-6	.	TGTGCCAGCAGTGACGGACGGGGATGGAATTCACCCCTCCACTTT	CASSDGRGWNSPLHF
.	TRBV24-1	TRBJ2-3	.	TGTGCCACCAGTGACCCACCCGGGACAAAATTTGCAGATACGCAGTATTTT	CATSDPPGTKFADTQYF